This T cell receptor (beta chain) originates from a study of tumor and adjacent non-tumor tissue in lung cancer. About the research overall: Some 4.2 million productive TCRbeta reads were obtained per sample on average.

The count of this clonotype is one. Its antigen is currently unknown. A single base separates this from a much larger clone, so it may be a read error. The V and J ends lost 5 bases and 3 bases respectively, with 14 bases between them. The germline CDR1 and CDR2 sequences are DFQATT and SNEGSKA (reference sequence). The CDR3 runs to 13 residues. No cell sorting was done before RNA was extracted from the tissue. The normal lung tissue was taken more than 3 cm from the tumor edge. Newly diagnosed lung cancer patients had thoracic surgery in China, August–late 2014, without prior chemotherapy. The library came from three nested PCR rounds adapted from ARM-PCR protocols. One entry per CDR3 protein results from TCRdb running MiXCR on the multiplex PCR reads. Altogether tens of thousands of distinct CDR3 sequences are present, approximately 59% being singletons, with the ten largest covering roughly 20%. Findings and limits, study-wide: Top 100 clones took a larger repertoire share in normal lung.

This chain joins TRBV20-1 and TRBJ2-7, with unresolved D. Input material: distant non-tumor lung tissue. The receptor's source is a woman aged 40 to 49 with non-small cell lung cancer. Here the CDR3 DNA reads TGCAGTGCTCCTGTTAGGGTGAGCTACGAGCAGTACTTC. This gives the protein CSAPVRVSYEQYF.